This TCR beta chain was obtained from a study of naive and memory T cell subsets. Both TRBC1 and TRBC2 were covered by a beta constant-region primer of two equimolar oligonucleotides. The cDNA 3' end received a ligated single-stranded oligonucleotide carrying the SP2 primer and a 12-nucleotide UMI. TCRdb reprocessed the UMI-ligation and nested PCR reads with MiXCR, giving one entry per CDR3 protein. The sample has about 90,000 distinct CDR3 sequences; 7% to 7.5% are singletons. In germline, CDR1 is SGHDN, CDR2 FVKESK. Trimming cost V 1 base and J 0 bases; bases outside gene matches: 5. This CDR3 has 16 residues. Study-wide results and limits: Clonotypes are single alpha or beta chains, not paired receptors. Naive and memory subsets had different power law exponents for TCR abundance.

Sequential positive selection took CD4 T cells first, then CD8 T cells. A remark on this clonotype: As yet, its antigen is unknown.

The receptor was derived from a human donor in good health. The sample comprised central memory CD4+ T cells from blood. V and J are TRBV14 and TRBJ2-5, with 7 bases lining up with TRBD2. The CDR3 protein is CASSQGGGPDQETQYF. CDR3 DNA sequence: TGTGCCAGCAGCCAAGGGGGGGGTCCGGACCAAGAGACCCAGTACTTC.